This T cell receptor (beta chain) came from a study of blood T cell repertoires in COVID-19. Study context: Samples taken during acute and convalescent COVID-19 were collected in the United States, Italy and Spain.

The V end lost 6 bases, the J end lost 2 bases, and 20 bases lay between the germline ends. The V gene's germline CDR1 is MDHEN and CDR2 SYDVKM. CDR3 length equals 17 residues. Those enrolled in Seattle joined during active infection and were followed longitudinally afterward. Clones were read by immunoSEQ multiplex PCR, and TCRdb kept only the in-frame ones, dropping some. Here the sample spans 150,000 to 180,000 clones, approximately 86% being singletons. The chain joins TRBV28 to TRBJ2-1; D is possibly TRBD2 (5 bases). The sequence came from a man aged 55-75 years with COVID-19, enrolled during active disease. The sequenced sample was peripheral blood. Written as DNA, the CDR3 is TGTGCCAGCAGACCCCCGGGGAACTCTGATACCTACAATGAGCAGTTCTTC. It specifies CASRPPGNSDTYNEQFF.